What follows is one TCR beta chain and its context. The V gene's germline CDR1 is LGHNA and CDR2 YSLEER. V was trimmed by 0 bases and J by 1 base, leaving 11 bases between them. This CDR3 has 16 amino acids. The sample is drawn from a study of cytotoxic CD8 clonotypes in ibrutinib-treated CLL. On the study more broadly: Samples averaged approximately 260,000 productive templates and 94,082 productive rearrangements.

With sequencing, the targeted depth ranged from 1 in 200,000 to 1 in 1 million T cells. Assay: immunoSEQ multiplex PCR; the TCRdb copy retains only in-frame clones and omits some. This sample has 200,000 to 250,000 clones, with around 70% found just once. The origin of this receptor is a human donor with chronic lymphocytic leukemia. The gene calls are TRBV4-3 and TRBJ2-3; D unresolved. This specimen was PBMCs, taken after 12 months of ibrutinib treatment. CDR3 sequence: CASSQEFARGTDTQYF. CDR3 DNA sequence: TGCGCCAGCAGCCAAGAGTTCGCCCGAGGCACAGATACGCAGTATTTT.